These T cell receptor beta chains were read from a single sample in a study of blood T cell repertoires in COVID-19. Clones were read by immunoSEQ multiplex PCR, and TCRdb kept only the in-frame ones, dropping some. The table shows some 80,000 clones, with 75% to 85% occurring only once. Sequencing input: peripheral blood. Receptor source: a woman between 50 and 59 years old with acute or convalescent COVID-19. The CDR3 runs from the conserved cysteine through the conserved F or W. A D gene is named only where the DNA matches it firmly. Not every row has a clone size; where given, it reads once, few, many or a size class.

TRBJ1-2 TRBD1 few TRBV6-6 TGTGCCAGCAGTCAACAACCGTCGGGACAGGGGGCTTATGGCTACACCTTC CASSQQPSGQGAYGYTF
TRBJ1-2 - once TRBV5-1 TGCGCCAGCAGGGAAGGAGTCTCTGATGGCTACACCTTC CASREGVSDGYTF
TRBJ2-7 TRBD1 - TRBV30 TGTGCCTGGATAGGGACAGGCACTTACGAGCAGTACTTC CAWIGTGTYEQYF
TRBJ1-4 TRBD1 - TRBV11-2 TGTGCCAGCAGCTTACACGCCGGGACAGGGGGTGAAAAACTGTTTTTT CASSLHAGTGGEKLFF
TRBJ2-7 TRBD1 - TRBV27 TGTGCCAGCAGTTTGGGACAGGGGGCGTACGAGCAGTACTTC CASSLGQGAYEQYF
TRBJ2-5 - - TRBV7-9 TGTGCCAGCAGCTTCGACAGATTGGAAGAGACCCAGTACTTC CASSFDRLEETQYF
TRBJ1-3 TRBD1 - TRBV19 TGTGCCAGTAGTTCTCCGACAGGGACTGGAAACACCATATATTTT CASSSPTGTGNTIYF
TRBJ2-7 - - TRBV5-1 TGCGCCAGCAGCTTGGCCGGGAGGGGGCTCTACGAGCAGTACTTC CASSLAGRGLYEQYF
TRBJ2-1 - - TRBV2 TGTGCCGGACTCGTCTCAATAAAAAACAATGAGCAGTTCTTC CAGLVSIKNNEQFF
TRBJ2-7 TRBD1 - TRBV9 TGTGCCAGCAGCGTGGGGACAGAACCCTACGAGCAGTACTTC CASSVGTEPYEQYF
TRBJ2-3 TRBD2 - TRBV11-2 TGTGCCAGCAGCCAGCGGGGGGTCACAGATACGCAGTATTTT CASSQRGVTDTQYF
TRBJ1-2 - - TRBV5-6 TGTGCCAGCAGCTTCTACGAACGAAACTATGGCTACACCTTC CASSFYERNYGYTF
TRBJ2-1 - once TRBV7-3 TGTGCCAGCGCTCCCGGGGGAAACAATGAGCAGTTCTTC CASAPGGNNEQFF
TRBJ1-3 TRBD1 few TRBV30 TGTGCCTGGAGGACGACAGGGGCTGGAAACACCATATATTTT CAWRTTGAGNTIYF
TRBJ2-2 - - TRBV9 TGTGCCAGCAGCGTGGGAGGACGCGGGGAGCTGTTTTTT CASSVGGRGELFF
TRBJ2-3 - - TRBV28 TGTGCCAGCAGGTGGAGCGAAGATACGCAGTATTTT CASRWSEDTQYF
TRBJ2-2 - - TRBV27 TGTGCCAGCAGTCCCCGACCGCCGTTAGCCGCGAACACCGGGGAGCTGTTTTTT CASSPRPPLAANTGELFF
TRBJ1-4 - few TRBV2 TGTGCCAGCGGGCAGGATGAAAAACTGTTTTTT CASGQDEKLFF
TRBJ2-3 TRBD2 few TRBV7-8 TGTGCCAGCAGCTTAAGCGGGAGGCTATACACAGATACGCAGTATTTT CASSLSGRLYTDTQYF
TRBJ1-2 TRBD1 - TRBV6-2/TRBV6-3 TGTGCCAGCAGTACAGGGGGGCCCTATGGCTACACCTTC CASSTGGPYGYTF
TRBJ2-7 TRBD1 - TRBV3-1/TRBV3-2 TGTGCCAGCAGCCAAGGTGGACAGGGGGGATACGAGCAGTACTTC CASSQGGQGGYEQYF
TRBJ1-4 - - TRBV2 TGTGCCAGCAGGGGTGGTTTCGGGGTCACTAATGAAAAACTGTTTTTT CASRGGFGVTNEKLFF